This T cell receptor beta chain was sequenced during a study of blood T cell repertoires in COVID-19 (TCRdb year 2020). Regarding the research as a whole: Samples covering the acute and convalescent phases of COVID-19 were provided by collaborators in the United States, Italy and Spain. The material from the prospective study consisted of cDNA or gDNA derived from T cells, B-cell-depleted T cells, or PBMCs. Deeply sampled blood TCRbeta repertoires from subjects exposed to, actively infected with, or recovered from COVID-19 were included in the dataset. A freely available public database, intended as a resource for researchers studying the immune response to SARS-CoV-2, is where the repertoires were released. The samples were drawn from two sources: the first 160 participants of the ongoing ImmuneRACE study, and 1,000 to 1,500 subjects contributed by 6 global collaborators. Nearly every sample came with metadata listing a de-identified subject ID, COVID-19 status, age in years and sex. Where HLA class I and class II types were available, the types were taken from metadata supplied by the sample provider, not from assay-based typing. The research as a whole found: How much clinical and demographic metadata was included differed by source and by participant, and the metadata was provided uncurated.

V is pruned by 2 bases and J by 13 bases, leaving 7 bases of the junction without a gene match. CDR1 and CDR2 are drawn from the germline V gene: MRHNA, SNTAGT. The CDR3 numbers 13 residues from cysteine through phenylalanine. Just the 39-base CDR3 DNA is kept, in frame starting at base 1. Worth noting for this clone: No antigen is known for it. Base quality data are lacking; no much larger clone is found one base away.

TCRbeta CDR3 regions were amplified from genomic DNA by means of the immunoSEQ Assay, a bias-controlled multiplex PCR. The study's own analysis went as follows. The number of nucleated cells in each sample was estimated from the amplification of reference gene primers within the assay. Sequence reads were collapsed and filtered to measure the absolute abundance of every unique TCRbeta CDR3 rearrangement. Productive Simpson clonality was computed per sample as the square root of Simpson's diversity index over productive rearrangements. TCRdb holds this immuneACCESS table with in-frame rearrangements only. Some clones are missing; in checked studies, unresolved V genes explain under half, and the rest has no known cause. V and J calls and clone size are as listed in that table; D and trimming were resolved from the DNA. The sample records approximately 300,000 clones, 70% to 90% of which are singletons. The top ten constitute 10% of the sample.

Enrolling through a virtual design, the prospective study's participants ranged in age from roughly 18 to 95 years and lived across 24 United States geographic areas. Cohort assignment in the prospective study relied on participant-reported clinical history from a screening survey and a study questionnaire. ImmuneRACE Cohort 3 recovered participants were defined by two consecutive negative NP/OP PCR tests, healthcare professional clearance, or symptom resolution. Each participant in the prospective study had whole blood, serum and a nasopharyngeal or oropharyngeal swab collected by mobile phlebotomists. Over an approximately two-month period, participants in the prospective study had the option of providing additional blood draws and questionnaires. Prospective study blood samples were shipped either frozen or at room temperature before DNA extraction.

The sample was PBMCs or T cells enriched from blood (not recorded which). The chain couples TRBV6-4 to TRBJ2-1, with 8 central nucleotides matching TRBD1. This TCR came from a young woman who had recovered from COVID-19. The DNA is as follows: TGTGCCAGCAGTGACGGTGGCAGGGGGCTTCAGTTCTTC. Translated, it gives CASSDGGRGLQFF.